Given below is one T cell receptor (beta chain) in context. Its ends do not fully match the called genes, so a read error is possible. This sample was included in a study of regulatory T cells in long-lasting Graves disease. Relying on iRepertoire HTBI primers and Arm-PCR of CDR3 regions, the team built TCR beta libraries. Via MiXCR, TCRdb re-called the multiplex PCR reads, giving one row per CDR3 protein. The profile shows about 240,000 distinct CDR3 sequences, just over 20% of them singletons. Time point given: newly diagnosed GD, antithyroid drugs for less than 3 months. PBMC-derived RNA was used for the TCR library. This CDR3 has 16 amino acids. Germline CDR1 SSHAT, CDR2 FNYEAQ (reference sequence).

The source is a female donor with Graves disease. The sequencing here drew on peripheral blood mononuclear cells (PBMCs), taken at new diagnosis, from a patient treated with antithyroid drugs. The chain employs TRBV7-7 and TRBJ2-1; 13 nucleotides line up with TRBD2. The CDR3 spells CASSLGRGLAGNEQLF. The CDR3 nucleotides are TGTGCCAGCAGCTTAGGCAGGGGACTAGCGGGAAATGAGCAGCTCTTC.